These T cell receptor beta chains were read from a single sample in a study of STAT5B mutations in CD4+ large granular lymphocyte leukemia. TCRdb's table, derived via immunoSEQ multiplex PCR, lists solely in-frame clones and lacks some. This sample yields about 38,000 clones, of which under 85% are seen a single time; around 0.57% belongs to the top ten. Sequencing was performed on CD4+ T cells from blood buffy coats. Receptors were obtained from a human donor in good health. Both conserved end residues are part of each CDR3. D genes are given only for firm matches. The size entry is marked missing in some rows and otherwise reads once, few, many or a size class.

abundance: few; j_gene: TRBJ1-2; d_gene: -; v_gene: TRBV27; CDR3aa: CASSRAPGSGYTF; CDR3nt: TGTGCCAGCTCCCGGGCGCCAGGCTCTGGCTACACCTTC
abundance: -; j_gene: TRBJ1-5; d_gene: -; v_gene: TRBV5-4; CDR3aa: CASSLEPGNNQPQHF; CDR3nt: TGTGCCAGCAGCTTGGAGCCGGGAAACAATCAGCCCCAGCATTTT
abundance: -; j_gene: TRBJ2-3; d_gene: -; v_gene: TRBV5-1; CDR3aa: CASSRGAWTSTDTQYF; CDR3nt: TGCGCCAGCAGCCGGGGGGCTTGGACTAGCACAGATACGCAGTATTTT
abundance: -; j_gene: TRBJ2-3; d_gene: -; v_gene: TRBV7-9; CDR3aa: CASSRWGGGTDTQYF; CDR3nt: TGTGCCAGCAGCCGCTGGGGAGGGGGGACAGATACGCAGTATTTT
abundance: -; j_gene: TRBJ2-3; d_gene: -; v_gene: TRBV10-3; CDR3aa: CAISVTSGIPDTQYF; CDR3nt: TGTGCCATCAGCGTCACTAGTGGTATACCAGATACGCAGTATTTT
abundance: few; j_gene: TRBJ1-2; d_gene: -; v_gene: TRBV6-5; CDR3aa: CASSYSTDYGYTF; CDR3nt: TGTGCCAGCAGTTACTCGACCGATTATGGCTACACCTTC
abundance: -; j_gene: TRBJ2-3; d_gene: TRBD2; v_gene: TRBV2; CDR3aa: CASSGLAGITDTQYF; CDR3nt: TGTGCCAGCAGTGGTCTAGCGGGAATCACAGATACGCAGTATTTT
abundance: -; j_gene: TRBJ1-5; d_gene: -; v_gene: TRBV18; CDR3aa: CASSPTKGDVQPQHF; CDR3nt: TGTGCCAGCTCACCAACAAAAGGGGATGTTCAGCCCCAGCATTTT
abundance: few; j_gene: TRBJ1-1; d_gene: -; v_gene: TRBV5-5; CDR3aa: CASSHRLGADEAFF; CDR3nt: TGTGCCAGCAGCCACCGTCTCGGGGCAGATGAAGCTTTCTTT
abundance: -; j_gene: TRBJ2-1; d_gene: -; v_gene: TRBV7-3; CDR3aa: CASSLTGASARVQFF; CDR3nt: TGTGCCAGCAGCTTAACCGGGGCTAGCGCTAGGGTGCAGTTCTTC
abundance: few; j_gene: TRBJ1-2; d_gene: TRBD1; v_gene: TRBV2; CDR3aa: CASSVTGTGFGYTF; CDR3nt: TGTGCCAGCAGCGTTACCGGGACAGGGTTTGGCTACACCTTC
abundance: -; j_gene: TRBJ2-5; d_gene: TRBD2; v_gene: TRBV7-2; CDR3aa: CASSLKASGAPRPQYF; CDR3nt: TGTGCCAGCAGCTTAAAAGCCAGCGGGGCCCCCCGGCCCCAGTACTTC
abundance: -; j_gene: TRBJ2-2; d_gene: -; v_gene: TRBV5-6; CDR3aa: CASSRQDTGELFF; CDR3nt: TGTGCCAGCAGCCGGCAGGACACCGGGGAGCTGTTTTTT
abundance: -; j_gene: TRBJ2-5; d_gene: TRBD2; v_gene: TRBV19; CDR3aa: CASTQSGGWETQYF; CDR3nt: TGTGCCAGTACCCAAAGCGGGGGGTGGGAGACCCAGTACTTC
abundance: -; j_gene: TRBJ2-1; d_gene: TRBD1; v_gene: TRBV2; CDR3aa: CASNRDRGIPNEQFF; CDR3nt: TGTGCCAGCAACCGGGACAGGGGGATTCCCAATGAGCAGTTCTTC
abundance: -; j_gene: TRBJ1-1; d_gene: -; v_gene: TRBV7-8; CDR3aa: CASSLARGYTEAFF; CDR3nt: TGTGCCAGCAGCTTAGCCAGGGGCTACACTGAAGCTTTCTTT
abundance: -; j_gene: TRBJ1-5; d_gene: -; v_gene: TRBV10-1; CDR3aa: CASSECQSECQPQHF; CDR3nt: TGCGCCAGCAGTGAGTGTCAGTCGGAGTGTCAGCCCCAGCATTTT
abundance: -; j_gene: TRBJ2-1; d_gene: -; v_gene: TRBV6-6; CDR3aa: CASSSQGFDEQFF; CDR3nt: TGTGCCAGCAGTTCGCAAGGGTTCGATGAGCAGTTCTTC
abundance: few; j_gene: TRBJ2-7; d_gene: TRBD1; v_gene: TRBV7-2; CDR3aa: CASTPGTGVEEQYF; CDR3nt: TGTGCCAGCACCCCCGGGACAGGGGTGGAAGAGCAGTACTTC
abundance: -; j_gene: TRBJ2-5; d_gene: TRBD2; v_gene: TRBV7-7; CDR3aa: CASSPGTSGSGKTQYF; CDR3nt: TGTGCTAGCAGCCCCGGGACTAGCGGGAGTGGGAAGACCCAGTACTTC
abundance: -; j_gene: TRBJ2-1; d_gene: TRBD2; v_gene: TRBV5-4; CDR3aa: CASSSRTSGSYEQFF; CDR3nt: TGTGCCAGCAGCTCGCGGACTAGCGGGAGTTATGAGCAGTTCTTC
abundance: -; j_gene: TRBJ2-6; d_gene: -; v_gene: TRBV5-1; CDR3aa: CASSLGQGPGANVLTF; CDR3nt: TGCGCCAGCAGCTTGGGGCAGGGCCCTGGGGCCAACGTCCTGACTTTC
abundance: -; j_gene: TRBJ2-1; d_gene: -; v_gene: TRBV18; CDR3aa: CASSPPLGTPVGEQFF; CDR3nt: TGTGCCAGCTCACCACCTTTGGGGACTCCGGTCGGTGAGCAGTTCTTC
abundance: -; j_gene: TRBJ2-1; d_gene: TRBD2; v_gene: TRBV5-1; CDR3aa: CASSFRTSGYYNEQFF; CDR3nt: TGCGCCAGCAGCTTTAGGACTAGCGGTTACTACAATGAGCAGTTCTTC
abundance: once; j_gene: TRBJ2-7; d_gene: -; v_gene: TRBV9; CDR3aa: CASSPTDSPIYEQYF; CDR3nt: TGTGCCAGCAGCCCAACCGACAGTCCCATCTACGAGCAGTACTTC
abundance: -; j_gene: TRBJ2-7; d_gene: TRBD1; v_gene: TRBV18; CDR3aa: CASSPGQGVRYEQYF; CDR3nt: TGTGCCAGCTCACCAGGACAGGGGGTTAGGTACGAGCAGTACTTC
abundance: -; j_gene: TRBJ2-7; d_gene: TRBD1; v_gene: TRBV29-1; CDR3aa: CSYEGAGPDKQYF; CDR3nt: TGCAGCTATGAGGGGGCAGGGCCCGACAAGCAGTACTTC
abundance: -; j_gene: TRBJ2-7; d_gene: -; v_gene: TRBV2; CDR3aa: CASSKEGDGSYEQYF; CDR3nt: TGTGCCAGCAGCAAAGAGGGGGACGGCTCCTACGAGCAGTACTTC
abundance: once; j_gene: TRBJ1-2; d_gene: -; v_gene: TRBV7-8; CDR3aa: CASSLERNYGYTF; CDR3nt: TGTGCCAGCAGCTTAGAACGGAACTATGGCTACACCTTC
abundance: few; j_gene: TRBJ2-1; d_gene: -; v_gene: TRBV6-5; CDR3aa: CASSYSWRNEQFF; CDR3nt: TGTGCCAGCAGTTACTCGTGGCGCAATGAGCAGTTCTTC
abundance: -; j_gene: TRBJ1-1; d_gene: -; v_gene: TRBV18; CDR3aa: CASSPQTGSNTEAFF; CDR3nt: TGTGCCAGCTCCCCGCAGACAGGATCGAACACTGAAGCTTTCTTT
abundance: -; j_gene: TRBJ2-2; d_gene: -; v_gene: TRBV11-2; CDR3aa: CASSLALTGELFF; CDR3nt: TGTGCCAGCAGCTTAGCCCTCACCGGGGAGCTGTTTTTT
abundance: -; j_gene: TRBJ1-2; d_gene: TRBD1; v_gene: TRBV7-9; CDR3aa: CASSLPTGDYGYTF; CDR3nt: TGTGCCAGCAGCTTGCCGACAGGGGACTATGGCTACACCTTC
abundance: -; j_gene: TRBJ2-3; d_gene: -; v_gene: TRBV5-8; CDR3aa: CASSLGGQGSTDTQYF; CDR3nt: TGTGCCAGCAGCTTGGGCGGGCAGGGGAGCACAGATACGCAGTATTTT
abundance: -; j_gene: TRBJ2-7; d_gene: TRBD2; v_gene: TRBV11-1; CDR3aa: CASSFGLASSLYEQYF; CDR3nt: TGTGCCAGCAGCTTTGGACTAGCGTCTAGCCTCTACGAGCAGTACTTC
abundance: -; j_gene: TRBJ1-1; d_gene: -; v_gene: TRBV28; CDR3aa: CASSSGGKNTEAFF; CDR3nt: TGTGCCAGCAGTTCGGGGGGTAAGAACACTGAAGCTTTCTTT
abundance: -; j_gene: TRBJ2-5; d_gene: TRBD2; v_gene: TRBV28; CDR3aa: CASSSTSGGGETQYF; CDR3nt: TGTGCCAGCAGTTCAACTAGCGGGGGGGGAGAGACCCAGTACTTC
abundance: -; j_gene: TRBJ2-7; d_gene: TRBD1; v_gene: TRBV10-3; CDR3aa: CAISTGQAIGDEQYF; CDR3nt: TGTGCCATCAGTACCGGACAGGCCATTGGGGACGAGCAGTACTTC
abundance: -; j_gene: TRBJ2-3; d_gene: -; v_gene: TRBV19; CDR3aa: CASSMGASTDTQYF; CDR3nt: TGTGCCAGTAGTATGGGGGCTAGCACAGATACGCAGTATTTT
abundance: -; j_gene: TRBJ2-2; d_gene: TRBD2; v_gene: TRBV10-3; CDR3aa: CAISDGAGGHGELFF; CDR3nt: TGTGCCATCAGTGACGGAGCGGGAGGTCACGGGGAGCTGTTTTTT
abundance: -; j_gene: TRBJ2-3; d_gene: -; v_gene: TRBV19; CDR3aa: CARELIRTDTQYF; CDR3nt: TGTGCCAGGGAACTTATACGCACAGATACGCAGTATTTT
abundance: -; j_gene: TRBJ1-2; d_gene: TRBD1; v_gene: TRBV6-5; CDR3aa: CASSGGFDRAYGYTF; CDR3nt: TGTGCCAGCAGTGGTGGATTCGACAGGGCCTATGGCTACACCTTC
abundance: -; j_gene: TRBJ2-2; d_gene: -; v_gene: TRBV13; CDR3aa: CASSLRPAGELFF; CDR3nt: TGTGCCAGCAGCTTACGACCGGCCGGGGAGCTGTTTTTT
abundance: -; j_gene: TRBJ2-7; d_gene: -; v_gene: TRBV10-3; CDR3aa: CAISEGGTYEQYF; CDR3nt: TGTGCCATCAGTGAGGGGGGAACCTACGAGCAGTACTTC
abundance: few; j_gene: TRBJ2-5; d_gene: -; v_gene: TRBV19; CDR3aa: CASSPGTVLETQYF; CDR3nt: TGTGCCAGTAGTCCCGGGACGGTTTTGGAGACCCAGTACTTC
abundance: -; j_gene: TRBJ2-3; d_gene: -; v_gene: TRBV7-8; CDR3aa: CASSLDRGDFTDTQYF; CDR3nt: TGTGCCAGCAGCTTAGATAGGGGGGACTTCACAGATACGCAGTATTTT